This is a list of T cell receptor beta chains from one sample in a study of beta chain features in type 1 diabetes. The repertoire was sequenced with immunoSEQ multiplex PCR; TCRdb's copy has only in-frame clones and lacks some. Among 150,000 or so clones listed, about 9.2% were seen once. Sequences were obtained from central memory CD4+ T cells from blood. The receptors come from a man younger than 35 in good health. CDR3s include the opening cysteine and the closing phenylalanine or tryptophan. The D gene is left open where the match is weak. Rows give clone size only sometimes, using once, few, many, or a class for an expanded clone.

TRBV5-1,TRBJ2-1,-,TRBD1,CASSLQGATANEQFF,TGCGCCAGCAGCTTACAGGGGGCGACGGCCAATGAGCAGTTCTTC
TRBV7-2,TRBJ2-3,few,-,CASSSLSVDTQYF,TGTGCCAGCAGCTCCCTTTCAGTGGATACGCAGTATTTT
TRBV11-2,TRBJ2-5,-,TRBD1,CASSWDRGKTQYF,TGTGCCAGCAGCTGGGACAGGGGCAAGACCCAGTACTTC
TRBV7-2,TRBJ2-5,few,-,CASSLQGKETQYF,TGTGCCAGCAGCTTACAGGGGAAAGAGACCCAGTACTTC
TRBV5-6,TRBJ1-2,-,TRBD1,CASRRRDSYGYTF,TGTGCCAGCAGAAGGAGGGACAGCTATGGCTACACCTTC
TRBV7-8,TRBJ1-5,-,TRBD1,CASSRTGVGNQPQHF,TGTGCCAGCAGCCGGACAGGGGTGGGCAATCAGCCCCAGCATTTT
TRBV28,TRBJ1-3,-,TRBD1,CASSLRQGKSLESGNTIYF,TGTGCCAGCAGTTTACGACAGGGAAAGTCGTTGGAGTCTGGAAACACCATATATTTT
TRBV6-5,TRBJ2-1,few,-,CASRAGLSSYNEQFF,TGTGCCAGCAGAGCGGGCCTGAGCTCCTACAATGAGCAGTTCTTC
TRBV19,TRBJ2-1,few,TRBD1,CASRTDRGYYNEQFF,TGTGCCAGTAGAACCGACAGGGGGTACTACAATGAGCAGTTCTTC
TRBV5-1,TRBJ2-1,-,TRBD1,CASSLARGSGYNEQFF,TGCGCCAGCAGCTTGGCCAGGGGGTCGGGTTACAATGAGCAGTTCTTC
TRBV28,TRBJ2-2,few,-,CASSFSGKTGELFF,TGTGCCAGCAGTTTTTCCGGGAAAACCGGGGAGCTGTTTTTT
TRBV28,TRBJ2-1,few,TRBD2,CASSPLGAGGYNEQFF,TGTGCCAGCAGTCCCCTAGGGGCGGGGGGATACAATGAGCAGTTCTTC
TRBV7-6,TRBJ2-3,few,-,CASSRGQPDTQYF,TGTGCCAGCAGCAGGGGCCAACCAGATACGCAGTATTTT
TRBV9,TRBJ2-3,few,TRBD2,CASSVVASGGPSTDTQYF,TGTGCCAGCAGCGTAGTGGCTAGCGGGGGGCCCAGCACAGATACGCAGTATTTT
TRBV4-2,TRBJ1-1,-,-,CASSQVNDRGTEAFF,TGTGCCAGCAGCCAAGTAAATGACCGGGGCACTGAAGCTTTCTTT